This T cell receptor (beta chain) was captured in a study of preoperative IRX-2 immunotherapy in early breast cancer. Sequencing was performed with immunoSEQ multiplex PCR; in TCRdb, only in-frame clones are kept and a portion is missing. Of approximately 24,000 clones detected, 85% to 90% appear once; the ten largest clones hold about 8.4%. This CDR3 has 15 residues. V lost 5 bases, J lost 2 bases, and 16 bases lay in between. The germline V gene encodes CDR1 KGHSH and CDR2 LQKENI. Treatment noted: preoperative locoregional IRX-2 cytokine immunotherapy. Patients received preoperative, locoregional IRX-2 cytokine immunotherapy in a phase Ib study.

The material was tumor tissue, obtained after IRX-2 immunotherapy. The genes are TRBV18 and TRBJ2-7, with D possibly matching TRBD1 (6 bases). The clonotype comes from a human donor with breast cancer. The CDR3 reads CASSIRTDPTYEQYF. The CDR3 bases are TGTGCCAGCTCAATTAGGACAGATCCTACCTACGAGCAGTACTTC.